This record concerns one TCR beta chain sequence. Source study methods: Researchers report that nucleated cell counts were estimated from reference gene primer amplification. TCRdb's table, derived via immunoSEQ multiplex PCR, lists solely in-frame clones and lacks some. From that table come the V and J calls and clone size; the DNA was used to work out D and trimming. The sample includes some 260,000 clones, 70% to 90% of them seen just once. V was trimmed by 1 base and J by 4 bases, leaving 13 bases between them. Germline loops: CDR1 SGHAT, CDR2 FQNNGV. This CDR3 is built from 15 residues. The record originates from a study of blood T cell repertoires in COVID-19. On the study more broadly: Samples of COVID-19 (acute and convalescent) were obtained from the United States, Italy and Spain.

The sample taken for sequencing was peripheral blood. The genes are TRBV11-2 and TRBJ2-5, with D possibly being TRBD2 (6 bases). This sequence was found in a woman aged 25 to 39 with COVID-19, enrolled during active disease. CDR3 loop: CASSLALGGRETQYF. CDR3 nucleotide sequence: TGTGCCAGCAGCTTAGCTTTGGGGGGTAGAGAGACCCAGTACTTC. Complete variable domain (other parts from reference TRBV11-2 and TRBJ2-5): EAGVAQSPRYKIIEKRQSVAFWCNPISGHATLYWYQQILGQGPKLLIQFQNNGVVDDSQLPKDRFSAERLKGVDSTLKIQPAKLEDSAVYLCASSLALGGRETQYFGPGTRLLVL.